This T cell receptor beta chain derives from a study of PD-L1 blockade in urothelial cancer. For the study at large: Bladder-origin urothelial cancer in males covered about 90% of the roughly 30 patients. Blood samples contained a median 141,255 T cells. Blood was tested 3 weeks (second dose) and 6 weeks into treatment.

The CDR3 sequence is 15 residues long. Germline V gene data show CDR1 as SEHNR and CDR2 as FQNEAQ (reference sequence). V was clipped by 1 base and J by 3 bases, with 10 bases between them. Urothelial carcinoma in patients was locally advanced or metastatic. Clones were sequenced by immunoSEQ multiplex PCR, and TCRdb holds only the in-frame ones, with some missing. In the table there are around 45,000 clones, roughly 91% of which are singletons. This sequence joins TRBV7-9 and TRBJ1-5, with D perhaps TRBD1 (5 bases). This TCR was recovered from a woman aged 55 to 70 with urothelial cancer. Sample: PBMCs, taken around atezolizumab (anti-PD-L1) treatment. CDR3 bases: TGTGCCAGCAGCTTAGGACAGACCGTCAATCAGCCCCAGCATTTT. Translated, it gives CASSLGQTVNQPQHF. The full variable domain, with the rest looked up from reference TRBV7-9 and TRBJ1-5, is DTGVSQNPRHKITKRGQNVTFRCDPISEHNRLYWYRQTLGQGPEFLTYFQNEAQLEKSRLLSDRFSAERPKGSFSTLEIQRTEQGDSAMYLCASSLGQTVNQPQHFGDGTRLSIL.